This paragraph reports one T cell receptor beta chain. The clone's antigen remains unknown. At one end, the junction sequence differs from germline, possibly due to a read error. This sample stems from a study of blood T cells in healthy people across ages (dated by TCRdb to 2013 to 2016). Regarding the research as a whole: In model experiments, template switching captured roughly one uniquely barcoded TCR beta cDNA molecule for every two T cells. Age-related changes in TCR beta repertoire diversity were measured in the study by deep sequencing normalized with unique cDNA molecular identifiers. Two additional independent replicas of 1 million unique cDNA reads from the same blood draw were analyzed for two donors (one aged 18 to 30 and one aged 80 or older). The donors were divided into four age groups: young (average around 16 years), middle-aged (under 40), aged (about 60) and long-lived (roughly 82). To avoid experimental bias, donors of different ages were distributed randomly across sequencing lanes.

The library was produced with 5' RACE. Instrument on record: Illumina HiSeq 2500. A second PCR of about 6 to 11 cycles was performed with a sample-barcoded 5' primer and a J-beta primer mix. A template-switch 5' adaptor carrying 12 random nucleotides introduced a unique molecular identifier onto each TCR beta cDNA molecule. At least 2.5 million CDR3-containing paired-end reads were obtained from each sample. The Mint cDNA synthesis kit, primed by a TRBC-specific oligonucleotide, was used to synthesize first-strand cDNA from all RNA. Following uracil-DNA glycosylase treatment, a first 18-cycle PCR with universal primers M1SS and BC2_uni_R was performed on all cDNA. The source study handled its data this way. For normalization, 1 million high-quality reads, each with a distinct molecular identifier, were randomly selected from each sample. Reads with shared molecular identifiers were discarded instead of being binned into consensus sequences. MiTCR, set to a Q25 quality threshold and the strictest error-elimination algorithm, was used for CDR3 identification, clonotype clustering and error correction. A nonparametric unseen species model using Euler transformation provided a lower-bound estimate of total TCR beta diversity. Starting from the raw public reads, TCRdb applied fastp trimming at Q25, assembled clones with MiXCR and retained in-frame beta chains. Every entry covers one CDR3 protein and lists the most common genes and DNA from its rows. TCRdb, rather than the study authors, made the V and J calls. The sample records around 1,500,000 distinct CDR3 sequences, roughly 30% of which are singletons. The ten largest clones add up to over 7% of the sample.

The study at large found these results: The CMV infection status of donors was not known, potentially confounding age-related changes in expanded clonotypes. Compared with the aged group, more naive CD4+ T cells, fewer expanded clones and increased TCR diversity were shown by the long-lived group, suggesting age selection. A strong correlation was found between observed TCR beta diversity and the percentage of naive T cells measured by flow cytometry. Estimates of total diversity based on one million sequenced T cells were considered lower bounds and underestimates. Since profiling was done on bulk unsorted PBMCs, naive and antigen-experienced compartments could not be conclusively compared. Observed TCR beta diversity per million T cells fell roughly linearly with age, and a significant reduction was already apparent by age roughly 40.

The 35 to 40 donors, aged roughly 6 to 95 years, were systemically healthy Caucasian individuals from Russia. Each donor gave about 9.2 milliliters of peripheral blood, drawn into EDTA-treated Vacutainer tubes. Ficoll-Paque density-gradient centrifugation was used to isolate PBMCs, with at least 6 million obtained per sample. Trizol reagent was used to extract total RNA from the PBMCs, yielding at least 5 micrograms per sample. For every donor, an aliquot of PBMCs went through flow cytometry to measure the percentages of naive CD45RAhigh/CD27high T cells. From the cysteine through the phenylalanine, the CDR3 covers 16 amino acids. Just the 48-base CDR3 DNA is kept, in frame starting at base 1. The germline V gene gives CDR1 as MGHRA and CDR2 as YSYEKL.

The source of this sequence is a woman aged 30 to 39 in good health. The V gene is TRBV4-1 and the J gene is TRBJ1-4; tentative D gene TRBD1, with 6 bases matching. Input material: blood. The CDR3 reads as follows: CASSQDVGARGEKRFF. The bases read TGCGCCAGCAGCCAAGATGTGGGGGCGAGGGGCGAAAAACGGTTTTTT.